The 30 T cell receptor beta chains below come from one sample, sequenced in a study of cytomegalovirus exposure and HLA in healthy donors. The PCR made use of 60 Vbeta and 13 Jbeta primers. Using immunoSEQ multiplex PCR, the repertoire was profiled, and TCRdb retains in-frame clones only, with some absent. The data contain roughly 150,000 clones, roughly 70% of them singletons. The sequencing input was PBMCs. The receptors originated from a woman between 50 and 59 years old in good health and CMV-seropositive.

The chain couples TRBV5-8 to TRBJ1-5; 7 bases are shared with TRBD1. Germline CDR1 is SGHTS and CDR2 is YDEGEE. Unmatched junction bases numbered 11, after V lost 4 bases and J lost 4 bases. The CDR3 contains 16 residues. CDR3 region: CASSPDTYRGNQPQHF. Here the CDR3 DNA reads TGTGCCAGCAGCCCGGATACTTACAGGGGTAATCAGCCCCAGCATTTT.

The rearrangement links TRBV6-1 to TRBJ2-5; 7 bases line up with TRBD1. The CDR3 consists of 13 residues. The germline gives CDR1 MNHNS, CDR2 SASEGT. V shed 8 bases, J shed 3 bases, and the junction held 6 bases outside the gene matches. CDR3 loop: CASGTTGEETQYF. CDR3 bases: TGTGCCAGCGGAACTACAGGGGAAGAGACCCAGTACTTC.

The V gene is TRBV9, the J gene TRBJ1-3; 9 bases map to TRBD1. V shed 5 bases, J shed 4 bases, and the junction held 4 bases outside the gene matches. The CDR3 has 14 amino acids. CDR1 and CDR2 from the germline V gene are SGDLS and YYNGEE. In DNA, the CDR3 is TGTGCCAGCAGGCCGGGGACAGGGGGAAACACCATATATTTT. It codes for CASRPGTGGNTIYF. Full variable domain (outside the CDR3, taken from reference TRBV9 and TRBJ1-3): DSGVTQTPKHLITATGQRVTLRCSPRSGDLSVYWYQQSLDQGLQFLIQYYNGEERAKGNILERFSAQQFPDLHSELNLSSLELGDSALYFCASRPGTGGNTIYFGEGSWLTVV.

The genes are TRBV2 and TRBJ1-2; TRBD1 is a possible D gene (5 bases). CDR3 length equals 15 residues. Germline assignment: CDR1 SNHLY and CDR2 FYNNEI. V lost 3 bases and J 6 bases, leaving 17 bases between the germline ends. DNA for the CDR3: TGTGCCAGCAGTGATGGTATAGGGAGGGGTCATGGCTACACCTTC. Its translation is CASSDGIGRGHGYTF.

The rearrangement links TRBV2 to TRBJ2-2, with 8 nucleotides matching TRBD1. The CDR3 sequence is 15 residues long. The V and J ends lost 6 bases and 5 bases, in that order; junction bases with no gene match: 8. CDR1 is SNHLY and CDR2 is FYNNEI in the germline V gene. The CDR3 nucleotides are TGTGCCAGCAGATCCCAGGGGGCAGGAACCGGGGAGCTGTTTTTT. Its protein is CASRSQGAGTGELFF.

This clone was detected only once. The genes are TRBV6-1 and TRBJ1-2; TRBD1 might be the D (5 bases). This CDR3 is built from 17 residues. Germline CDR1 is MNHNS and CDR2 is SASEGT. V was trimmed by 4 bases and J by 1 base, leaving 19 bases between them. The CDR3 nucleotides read TGTGCCAGCAGTGCAGGGTTGACAGTTACTGATAACTATGGCTACACCTTC. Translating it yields CASSAGLTVTDNYGYTF.

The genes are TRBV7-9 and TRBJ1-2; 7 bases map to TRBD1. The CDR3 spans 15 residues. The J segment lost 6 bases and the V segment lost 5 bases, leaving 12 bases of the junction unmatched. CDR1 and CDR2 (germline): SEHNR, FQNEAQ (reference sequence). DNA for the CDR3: TGTGCCAGCAGCACCTCGACAGGGCCGGGCCATGGCTACACCTTC. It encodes CASSTSTGPGHGYTF. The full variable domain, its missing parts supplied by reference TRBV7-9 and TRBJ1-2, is DTGVSQNPRHKITKRGQNVTFRCDPISEHNRLYWYRQTLGQGPEFLTYFQNEAQLEKSRLLSDRFSAERPKGSFSTLEIQRTEQGDSAMYLCASSTSTGPGHGYTFGSGTRLTVV.

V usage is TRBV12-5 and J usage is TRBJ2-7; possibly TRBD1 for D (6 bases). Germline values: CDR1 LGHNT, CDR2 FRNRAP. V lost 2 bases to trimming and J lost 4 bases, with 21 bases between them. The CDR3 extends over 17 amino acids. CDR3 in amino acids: CASGLPLSLSQGYEQYF. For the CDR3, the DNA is TGTGCTAGTGGTTTGCCCCTTAGTCTCTCACAGGGATACGAGCAGTACTTC.

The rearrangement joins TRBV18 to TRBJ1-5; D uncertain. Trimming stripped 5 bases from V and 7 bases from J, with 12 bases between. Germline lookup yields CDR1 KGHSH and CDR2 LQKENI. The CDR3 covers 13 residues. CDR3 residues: CASSEAAKQPQHF. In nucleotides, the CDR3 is TGTGCCAGCTCAGAGGCGGCGAAACAGCCCCAGCATTTT. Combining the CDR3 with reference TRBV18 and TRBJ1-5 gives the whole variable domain NAGVMQNPRHLVRRRGQEARLRCSPMKGHSHVYWYRQLPEEGLKFMVYLQKENIIDESGMPKERFSAEFPKEGPSILRIQQVVRGDSAAYFCASSEAAKQPQHFGDGTRLSIL.

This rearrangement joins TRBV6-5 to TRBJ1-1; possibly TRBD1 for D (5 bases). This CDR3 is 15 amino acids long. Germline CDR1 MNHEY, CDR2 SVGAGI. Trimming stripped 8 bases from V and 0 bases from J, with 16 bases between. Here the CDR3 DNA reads TGTGCCAGCGCCCGGGGGGGGAACATGAACACTGAAGCTTTCTTT. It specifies CASARGGNMNTEAFF.

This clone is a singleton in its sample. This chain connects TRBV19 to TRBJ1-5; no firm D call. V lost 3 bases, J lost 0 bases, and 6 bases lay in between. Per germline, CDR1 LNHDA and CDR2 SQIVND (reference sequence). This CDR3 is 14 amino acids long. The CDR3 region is CASSIRISNQPQHF. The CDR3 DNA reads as TGTGCCAGTAGTATCAGGATTAGCAATCAGCCCCAGCATTTT.

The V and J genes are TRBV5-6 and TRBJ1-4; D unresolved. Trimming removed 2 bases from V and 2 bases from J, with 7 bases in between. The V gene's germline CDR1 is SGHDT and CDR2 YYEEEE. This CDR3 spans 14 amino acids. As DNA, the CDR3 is TGTGCCAGCAGCTTCTTTCAGACTAATGAAAAACTGTTTTTT. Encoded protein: CASSFFQTNEKLFF.

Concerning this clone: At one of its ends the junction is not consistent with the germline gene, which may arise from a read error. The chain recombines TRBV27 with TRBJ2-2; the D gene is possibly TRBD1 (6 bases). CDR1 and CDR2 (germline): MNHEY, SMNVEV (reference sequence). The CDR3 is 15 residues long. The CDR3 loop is CASSLKPGDTGELFF. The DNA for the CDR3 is TGTGCCAGCAGTTTAAAGCCAGGGGACACTGGGGAGCTGTTTTTT.

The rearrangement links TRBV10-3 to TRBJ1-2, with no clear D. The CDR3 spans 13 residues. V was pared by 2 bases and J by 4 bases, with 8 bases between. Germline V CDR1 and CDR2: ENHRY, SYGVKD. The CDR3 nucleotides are TGTGCCATCAGTGAGGCAGGCGTCTATGGCTACACCTTC. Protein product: CAISEAGVYGYTF.

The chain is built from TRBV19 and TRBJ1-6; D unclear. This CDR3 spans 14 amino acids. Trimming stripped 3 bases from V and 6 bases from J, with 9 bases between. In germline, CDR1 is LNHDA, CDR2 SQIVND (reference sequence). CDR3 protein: CASSIESSNSPLHF. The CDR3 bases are TGTGCCAGTAGTATTGAGTCGTCTAATTCACCCCTCCACTTT.

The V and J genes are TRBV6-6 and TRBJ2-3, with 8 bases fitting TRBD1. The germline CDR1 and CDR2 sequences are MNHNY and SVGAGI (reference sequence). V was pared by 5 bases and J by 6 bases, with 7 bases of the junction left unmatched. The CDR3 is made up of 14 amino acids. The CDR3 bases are TGTGCCAGCAGTGCAGGACAGGGCGTGGATACGCAGTATTTT. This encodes CASSAGQGVDTQYF.

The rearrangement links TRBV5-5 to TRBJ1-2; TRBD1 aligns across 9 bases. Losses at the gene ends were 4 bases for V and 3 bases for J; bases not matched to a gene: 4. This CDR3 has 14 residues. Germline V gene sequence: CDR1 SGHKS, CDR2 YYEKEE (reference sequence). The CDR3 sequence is CASSRTGDYYGYTF. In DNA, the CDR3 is TGTGCCAGCAGCCGGACAGGGGACTACTATGGCTACACCTTC.

The CDR3 loop reads CASGLWQRPQHF. As DNA, the CDR3 is TGTGCCAGTGGGTTGTGGCAGCGGCCCCAGCATTTT. The V gene is TRBV19, the J gene TRBJ1-5; D ambiguous. This CDR3 is built from 12 residues. The V gene lost 8 bases and the J gene lost 9 bases, with 14 bases spanning the gap. CDR1 is LNHDA, CDR2 SQIVND, per germline (reference sequence).

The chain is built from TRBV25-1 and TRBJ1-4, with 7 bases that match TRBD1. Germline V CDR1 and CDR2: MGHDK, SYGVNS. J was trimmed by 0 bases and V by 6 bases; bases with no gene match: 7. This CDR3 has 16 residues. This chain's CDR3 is CASRTGIDTTNEKLFF. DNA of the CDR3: TGTGCCAGCAGGACAGGGATCGATACAACTAATGAAAAACTGTTTTTT.

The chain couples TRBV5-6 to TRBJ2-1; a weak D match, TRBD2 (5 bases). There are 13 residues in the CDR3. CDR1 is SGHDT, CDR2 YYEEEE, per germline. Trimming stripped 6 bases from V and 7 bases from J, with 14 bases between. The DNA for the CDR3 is TGTGCCAGCATCCAGAGGGCGGCTAATGAGCAGTTCTTC. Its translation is CASIQRAANEQFF.

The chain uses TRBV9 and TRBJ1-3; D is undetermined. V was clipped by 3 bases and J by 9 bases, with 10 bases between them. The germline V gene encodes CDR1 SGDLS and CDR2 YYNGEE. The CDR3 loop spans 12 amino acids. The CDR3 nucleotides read TGTGCCAGCAGCGCCCGGAGTGGCACCATATATTTT. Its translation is CASSARSGTIYF.

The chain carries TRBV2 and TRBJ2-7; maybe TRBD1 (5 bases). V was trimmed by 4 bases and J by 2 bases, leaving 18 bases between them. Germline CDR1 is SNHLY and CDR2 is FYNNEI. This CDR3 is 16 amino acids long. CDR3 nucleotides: TGTGCCAGCAGTGTATCGGAGACAGATACTACCTACGAGCAGTACTTC. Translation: CASSVSETDTTYEQYF.

The CDR3 DNA follows: TGTGCCAGCAGTGAAAACCAGGGTAACTATGGCTACACCTTC. Its protein product is CASSENQGNYGYTF. The genes are TRBV6-5 and TRBJ1-2, with TRBD1 as a possible D gene (5 bases). Germline V CDR1 and CDR2: MNHEY, SVGAGI. The CDR3 totals 14 residues. Trimming took 5 bases from V and 1 from J, leaving 11 bases between them.

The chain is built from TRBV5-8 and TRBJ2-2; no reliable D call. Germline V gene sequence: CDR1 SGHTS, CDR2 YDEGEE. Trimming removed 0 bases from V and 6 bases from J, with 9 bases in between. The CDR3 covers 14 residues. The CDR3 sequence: CASSLGAGPGELFF. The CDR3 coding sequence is TGTGCCAGCAGCTTGGGGGCAGGTCCCGGGGAGCTGTTTTTT.

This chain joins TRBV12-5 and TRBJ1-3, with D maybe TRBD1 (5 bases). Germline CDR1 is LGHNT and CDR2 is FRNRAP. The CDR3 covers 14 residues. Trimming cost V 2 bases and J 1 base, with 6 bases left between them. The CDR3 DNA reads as TGTGCTAGTGGTTTGTCAGGGTCTGGAAACACCATATATTTT. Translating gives CASGLSGSGNTIYF.

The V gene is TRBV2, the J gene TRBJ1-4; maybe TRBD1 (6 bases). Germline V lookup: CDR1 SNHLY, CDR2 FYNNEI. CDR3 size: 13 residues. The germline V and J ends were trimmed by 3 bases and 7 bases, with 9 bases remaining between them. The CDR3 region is CASSDIRGEKLFF. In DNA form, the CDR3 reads TGTGCCAGCAGTGACATCAGGGGTGAAAAACTGTTTTTT.

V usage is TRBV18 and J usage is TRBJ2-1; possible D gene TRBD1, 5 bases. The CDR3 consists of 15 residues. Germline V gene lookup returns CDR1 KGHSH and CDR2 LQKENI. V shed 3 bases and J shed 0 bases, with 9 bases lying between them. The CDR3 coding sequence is TGTGCCAGCTCACCTCAGGGCAGCTCCTACAATGAGCAGTTCTTC. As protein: CASSPQGSSYNEQFF.

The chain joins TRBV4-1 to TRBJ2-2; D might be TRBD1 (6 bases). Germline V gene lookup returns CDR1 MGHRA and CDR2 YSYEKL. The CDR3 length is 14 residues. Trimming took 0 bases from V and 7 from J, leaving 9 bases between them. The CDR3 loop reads CASSQEGARGELFF. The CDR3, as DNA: TGCGCCAGCAGCCAAGAGGGGGCCCGCGGGGAGCTGTTTTTT.

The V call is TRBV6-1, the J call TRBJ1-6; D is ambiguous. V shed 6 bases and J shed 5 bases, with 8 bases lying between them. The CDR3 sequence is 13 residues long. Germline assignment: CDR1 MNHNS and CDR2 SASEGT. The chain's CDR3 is CASRALNNSPLHF. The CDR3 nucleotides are TGTGCCAGCAGAGCTTTGAATAATTCACCCCTCCACTTT.

CDR3 DNA: TGCAGCGTTCGGGAAGGGGGAAGTGGCTACACCTTC. As protein: CSVREGGSGYTF. V and J are TRBV29-1 and TRBJ1-2; possible D gene TRBD1, 6 bases. Germline V gene sequence: CDR1 SQVTM, CDR2 ANQGSEA. Trimming cost V 5 bases and J 7 bases, with 14 bases left between them. There are 12 residues in the CDR3.